These 3 T cell receptor beta chains came from one sample sequenced in a study of cytomegalovirus exposure and HLA in healthy donors. Using immunoSEQ multiplex PCR, the repertoire was profiled, and TCRdb retains in-frame clones only, with some absent. The data hold about 130,000 clones, with 70% to 85% observed a single time. Sequencing was carried out using PBMCs. The receptors originated from a man aged 25-40 years in good health and CMV-seropositive.

The chain employs TRBV29-1 and TRBJ1-1, with TRBD1 as a possible D gene (6 bases). V was clipped by 6 bases and J by 2 bases, with 16 bases between them. Germline CDR1 SQVTM, CDR2 ANQGSEA. This CDR3 has 14 residues. This CDR3 is CSVVTGRDNTEAFF. In DNA, the CDR3 is TGCAGCGTCGTTACAGGGAGGGATAACACTGAAGCTTTCTTT.

The CDR3 region has the DNA TGTGCCAGCAGCAAAGGACTAGCGGGGGGGGGCGAGCAGTACTTC. Protein: CASSKGLAGGGEQYF. V is TRBV5-4 and J is TRBJ2-7; 15 nucleotides line up with TRBD2. The CDR3 runs to 15 residues. In germline, CDR1 is SGHNT, CDR2 YYREEE (reference sequence). Trimming removed 4 bases from V and 6 bases from J; junction bases left unmatched: 5.

The V call is TRBV25-1, the J call TRBJ2-1; a possible D gene is TRBD2 (6 bases). CDR1 and CDR2 (germline): MGHDK, SYGVNS. This CDR3 region has 13 residues. With 6 bases removed from V and 7 bases from J, the gap between germline ends came to 13 bases. CDR3 sequence: CASRSGFVNEQFF. In DNA, the CDR3 is TGTGCCAGCAGAAGCGGGTTTGTGAATGAGCAGTTCTTC.